Shown below are 10 T cell receptor beta chains from a single sample sequenced in a study of OX40 agonist ivuxolimab in advanced cancers. TCRdb keeps only in-frame clones here, not all; method: immunoSEQ multiplex PCR. The data show over 70,000 clones, under 95% seen once. Here the sequenced sample was CD4+ or CD8+ T cells sorted from blood, taken in a trial of the OX40 agonist ivuxolimab. These TCRs come from an adult with an advanced solid tumor such as melanoma, head and neck, liver or kidney cancer.

This clone has only one observation. This chain joins TRBV29-1 and TRBJ2-1, with D maybe TRBD2 (6 bases). The V end was cut by 7 bases, the J end by 2 bases, with 12 bases between. Germline V gives CDR1 SQVTM, CDR2 ANQGSEA. The CDR3 loop spans 13 amino acids. CDR3 in amino acids: CSAIAETYNEQFF. CDR3 coding DNA: TGCAGCGCCATAGCGGAAACCTACAATGAGCAGTTCTTC.

This sequence joins TRBV11-2 and TRBJ1-2, with a possible D match to TRBD1 (6 bases). The CDR3 sequence is 13 residues long. V lost 1 base to trimming and J lost 3 bases, with 6 bases between them. Germline V lookup: CDR1 SGHAT, CDR2 FQNNGV. The CDR3 reads CASSLGTDYGYTF. The CDR3 region has the DNA TGTGCCAGCAGCTTAGGGACAGACTATGGCTACACCTTC.

This chain uses TRBV7-6 with TRBJ2-5; TRBD1 matches at 9 bases. Per germline, CDR1 SGHVS and CDR2 FNYEAQ. The CDR3 is made up of 16 amino acids. J lost 1 base, V lost 5 bases, and 8 bases had no gene match. CDR3 DNA sequence: TGTGCCAGCAGCGGGCCGGGACAGGGATTCCAAGAGACCCAGTACTTC. This gives the protein CASSGPGQGFQETQYF.

This rearrangement joins TRBV5-1 to TRBJ2-5; D is perhaps TRBD1 (5 bases). V was shortened by 6 bases and J by 5 bases, with 8 bases between the two germline ends. The CDR3 has 11 amino acids. Germline CDR1 is SGHRS and CDR2 is YFSETQ. The DNA of the CDR3 is TGCGCCAGCACAAACAGGGAGACCCAGTACTTC. Residues: CASTNRETQYF.

CDR3 DNA: TGTGCCATTTTTAGCGGTTCCGAGCGATGGTTCTTC. It encodes CAIFSGSERWFF. J is TRBJ2-1 and V is TRBV19; D might be TRBD2 (6 bases). The CDR3 loop spans 12 amino acids. Germline V gives CDR1 LNHDA, CDR2 SQIVND (reference sequence). The V and J ends lost 10 bases and 15 bases respectively, with 22 bases between them. The full variable domain, its missing parts supplied by reference TRBV19 and TRBJ2-1, is DGGITQSPKYLFRKEGQNVTLSCEQNLNHDAMYWYRQDPGQGLRLIYYSQIVNDFQKGDIAEGYSVSREKKESFPLTVTSAQKNPTAFYLCAIFSGSERWFFGPGTRLTVL.

This chain uses TRBV7-8 with TRBJ1-1; no definite D call. The germline gives CDR1 SGHVS, CDR2 FQNEAQ. V gave up 1 base and J gave up 3 bases, with 9 bases separating them. This CDR3 comprises 14 residues. The CDR3 region is CASSLGEVHTEAFF. CDR3 coding DNA: TGTGCCAGCAGCTTAGGTGAGGTCCACACTGAAGCTTTCTTT. Supplemented by reference TRBV7-8 and TRBJ1-1, the full variable domain reads GAGVSQSPRYKVAKRGQDVALRCDPISGHVSLFWYQQALGQGPEFLTYFQNEAQLDKSGLPSDRFFAERPEGSVSTLKIQRTQQEDSAVYLCASSLGEVHTEAFFGQGTRLTVV.

The chain recombines TRBV7-9 with TRBJ2-6, with 7 bases fitting TRBD1. Germline loops: CDR1 SEHNR, CDR2 FQNEAQ (reference sequence). V was clipped by 5 bases and J by 0 bases; unmatched bases: 10. This CDR3 comprises 18 residues. The CDR3 reads CASSPWDSSNSGANVLTF. Here the CDR3 DNA reads TGTGCCAGCAGCCCATGGGACAGTTCTAACTCTGGGGCCAACGTCCTGACTTTC.

This clone was observed a handful of times. The J gene is TRBJ1-1, the V gene TRBV6-1; TRBD1 might be the D (6 bases). This CDR3 has 12 residues. The V gene lost 5 bases and the J gene lost 7 bases, with 11 bases spanning the gap. The germline gives CDR1 MNHNS, CDR2 SASEGT. The CDR3 DNA sequence: TGTGCCAGCAGTCGGACAGTTGTTGAAGCTTTCTTT. Protein product: CASSRTVVEAFF.

This clone was observed a few times. The chain carries TRBV6-5 and TRBJ1-5; tentatively, D is TRBD1 (6 bases). Germline V CDR1 and CDR2: MNHEY, SVGAGI. The CDR3 has 13 amino acids. Trimming took off 5 bases at V and 3 bases at J, with 8 bases between the two ends. The CDR3 sequence: CASSQGNNQPQHF. CDR3 DNA sequence: TGTGCCAGCAGTCAGGGGAACAATCAGCCCCAGCATTTT.

The chain links TRBV7-2 to TRBJ2-1; D is undetermined. With 1 base removed from V and 0 bases from J, the gap between germline ends came to 7 bases. This CDR3 region has 15 residues. Per germline, CDR1 SGHTA and CDR2 FQGNSA. CDR3 protein: CASSLGLSSYNEQFF. Here the CDR3 DNA reads TGTGCCAGCAGCTTAGGCCTCTCCTCCTACAATGAGCAGTTCTTC.